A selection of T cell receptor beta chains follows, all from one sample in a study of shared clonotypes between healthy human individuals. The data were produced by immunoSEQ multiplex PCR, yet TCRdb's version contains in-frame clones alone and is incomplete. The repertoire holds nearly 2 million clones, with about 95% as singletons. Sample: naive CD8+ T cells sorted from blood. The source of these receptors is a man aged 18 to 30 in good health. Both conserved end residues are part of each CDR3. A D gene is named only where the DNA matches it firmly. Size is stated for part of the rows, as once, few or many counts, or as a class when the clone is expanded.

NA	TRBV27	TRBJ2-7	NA	CASSLHSETASYEQYF	TGTGCCAGCAGTTTGCATTCCGAAACTGCCTCCTACGAGCAGTACTTC
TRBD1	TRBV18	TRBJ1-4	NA	CASSPSGTDEKLFF	TGTGCCAGCTCACCTTCGGGGACAGATGAAAAACTGTTTTTT
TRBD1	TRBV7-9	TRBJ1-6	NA	CASSLDPGQYNSPLHF	TGTGCCAGCAGCTTAGACCCGGGACAGTATAATTCACCCCTCCACTTT
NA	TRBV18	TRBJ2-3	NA	CASSPPVQVAVVTDTQYF	TGTGCCAGCTCACCACCCGTGCAGGTGGCGGTAGTAACAGATACGCAGTATTTT
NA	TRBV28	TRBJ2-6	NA	CASSTSTGTLNSGANVLTF	NA
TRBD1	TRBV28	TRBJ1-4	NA	CASSQRDREEKLFF	TGTGCCAGCAGTCAACGGGACAGGGAAGAAAAACTGTTTTTT
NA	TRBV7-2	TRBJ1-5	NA	CASSLGVSQGSGNQPQHF	TGTGCCAGCAGCTTAGGCGTGTCCCAGGGGAGTGGCAATCAGCCCCAGCATTTT
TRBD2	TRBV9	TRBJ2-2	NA	CASSVSGEANTGELFF	TGTGCCAGCAGTGTTAGCGGGGAAGCGAACACCGGGGAGCTGTTTTTT
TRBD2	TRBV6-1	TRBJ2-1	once	CATGWTSGNEQFF	TGTGCCACAGGGTGGACTAGCGGGAATGAGCAGTTCTTC
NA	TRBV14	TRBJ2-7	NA	CASSHGTTYEQYF	TGTGCCAGCAGCCACGGCACCACTTACGAGCAGTACTTC
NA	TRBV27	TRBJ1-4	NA	CASSLFRDEKLFF	TGTGCCAGCAGTTTATTCCGGGATGAAAAACTGTTTTTT
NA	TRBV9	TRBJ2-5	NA	CASSSMGGLQETQYF	TGTGCCAGCAGCTCCATGGGTGGTTTACAAGAGACCCAGTACTTC
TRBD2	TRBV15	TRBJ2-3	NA	CATSTSTGTSISTDTQYF	TGTGCCACCAGCACATCAACCGGGACTAGCATTAGCACAGATACGCAGTATTTT
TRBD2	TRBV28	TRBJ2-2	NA	CASSTSGGAGVTGELFF	TGTGCCAGCTCCACTAGCGGGGGGGCCGGAGTCACCGGGGAGCTGTTTTTT
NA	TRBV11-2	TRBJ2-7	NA	CASSLNRVVPEQYF	TGTGCCAGCAGCTTAAACAGGGTTGTCCCCGAGCAGTACTTC
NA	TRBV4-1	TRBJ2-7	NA	CASSQVSGTPYEQYF	TGCGCCAGCAGCCAAGTTTCCGGGACCCCCTACGAGCAGTACTTC
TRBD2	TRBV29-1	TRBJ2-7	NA	CSVEDSGRDHEQYF	TGCAGCGTTGAAGATAGCGGGAGAGACCACGAGCAGTACTTC
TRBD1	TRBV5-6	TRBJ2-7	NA	CASSQTGSIHEQYF	TGTGCCAGCAGCCAGACAGGGTCTATCCACGAGCAGTACTTC
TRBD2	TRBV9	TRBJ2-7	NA	CASSVAGGPYEQYF	TGTGCCAGCAGCGTAGCGGGAGGACCCTACGAGCAGTACTTC
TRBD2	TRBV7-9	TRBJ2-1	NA	CASSLVGEGLDNEQFF	TGTGCCAGCAGCTTAGTAGGGGAGGGCCTCGACAATGAGCAGTTCTTC
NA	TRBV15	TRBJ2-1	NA	CATSRGGENNEQFF	TGTGCCACCAGCAGAGGGGGAGAAAACAATGAGCAGTTCTTC
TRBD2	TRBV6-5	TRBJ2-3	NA	CASSYGLAGADTQYF	TGTGCCAGCAGTTACGGGCTAGCGGGGGCAGATACGCAGTATTTT
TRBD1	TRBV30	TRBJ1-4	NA	CAWRTGTGDYEKLFF	TGTGCCTGGAGGACCGGGACAGGGGACTACGAAAAACTGTTTTTT
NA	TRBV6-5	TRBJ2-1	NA	CASRQALSSYNEQFF	TGTGCCAGTAGACAGGCGCTGAGCTCCTACAATGAGCAGTTCTTC
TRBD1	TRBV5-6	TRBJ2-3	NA	CASSARDRVVGADTQYF	TGTGCCAGCAGCGCGAGGGACAGGGTCGTCGGGGCAGATACGCAGTATTTT
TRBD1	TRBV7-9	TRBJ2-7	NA	CASSGWTGLDEQYF	TGTGCCAGCAGCGGGTGGACAGGGCTTGACGAGCAGTACTTC
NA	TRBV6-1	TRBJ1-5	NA	CASSADWSSNQPQHF	TGTGCCAGCAGTGCGGACTGGAGTAGCAATCAGCCCCAGCATTTT
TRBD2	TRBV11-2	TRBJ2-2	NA	CASSLYAGGYTGELFF	TGTGCCAGCAGCTTATATGCGGGGGGTTACACCGGGGAGCTGTTTTTT
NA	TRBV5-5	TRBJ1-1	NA	CASSLGAGLGTEAFF	TGTGCCAGCAGCTTGGGAGCAGGGCTGGGCACTGAAGCTTTCTTT
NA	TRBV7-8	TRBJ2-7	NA	CASSFRDPSEQYF	TGTGCCAGCAGCTTCCGGGACCCGTCAGAGCAGTACTTC
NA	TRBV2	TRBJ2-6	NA	CASSEMRQGGTGANVLTF	TGTGCCAGCAGTGAAATGCGTCAGGGGGGGACTGGGGCCAACGTCCTGACTTTC
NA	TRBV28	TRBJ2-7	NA	CASTWRTSGYEQYF	TGTGCCAGCACGTGGAGGACATCAGGCTACGAGCAGTACTTC
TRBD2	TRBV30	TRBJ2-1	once	CACEQGTSGRNEQFF	TGTGCCTGTGAACAAGGGACTAGCGGGAGAAATGAGCAGTTCTTC
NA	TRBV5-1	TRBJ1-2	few	CASSVRDPRDYGYTF	TGCGCCAGCAGCGTCCGGGACCCACGGGACTATGGCTACACCTTC
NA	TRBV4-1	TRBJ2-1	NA	CASSPRINEQFF	TGCGCCAGCAGCCCCCGTATCAATGAGCAGTTCTTC
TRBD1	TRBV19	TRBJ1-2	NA	CASSIENRGSIYGYTF	TGTGCCAGTAGTATAGAGAACAGGGGATCTATCTATGGCTACACCTTC
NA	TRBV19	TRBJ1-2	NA	CASTAGVQGGYTF	TGTGCCAGTACCGCAGGGGTGCAGGGCGGCTACACCTTC
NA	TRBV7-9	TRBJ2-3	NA	CASSWPQGPFTDTQYF	TGTGCCAGCAGCTGGCCCCAGGGGCCGTTCACAGATACGCAGTATTTT
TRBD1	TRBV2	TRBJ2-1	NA	CASSEGTALNNEQFF	TGTGCCAGCAGCGAAGGGACAGCATTAAACAATGAGCAGTTCTTC
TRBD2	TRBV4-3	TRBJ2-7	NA	CASSLGLAESYEQYF	TGCGCCAGCAGCCTCGGACTAGCGGAATCTTACGAGCAGTACTTC